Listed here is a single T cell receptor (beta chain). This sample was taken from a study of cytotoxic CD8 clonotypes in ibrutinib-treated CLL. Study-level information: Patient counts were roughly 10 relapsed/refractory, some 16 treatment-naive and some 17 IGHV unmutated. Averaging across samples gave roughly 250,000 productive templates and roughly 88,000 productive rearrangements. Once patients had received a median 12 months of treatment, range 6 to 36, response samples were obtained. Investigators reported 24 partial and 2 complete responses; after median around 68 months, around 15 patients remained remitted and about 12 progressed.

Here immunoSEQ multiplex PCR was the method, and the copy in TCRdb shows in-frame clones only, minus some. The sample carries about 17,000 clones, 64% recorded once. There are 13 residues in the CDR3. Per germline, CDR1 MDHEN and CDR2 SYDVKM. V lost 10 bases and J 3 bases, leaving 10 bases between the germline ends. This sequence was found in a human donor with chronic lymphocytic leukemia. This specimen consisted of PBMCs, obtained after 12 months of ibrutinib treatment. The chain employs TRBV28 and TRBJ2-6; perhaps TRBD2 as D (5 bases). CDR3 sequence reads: CAIEGSGANVLTF. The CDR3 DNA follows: TGTGCCATCGAGGGTAGTGGGGCCAACGTCCTGACTTTC.